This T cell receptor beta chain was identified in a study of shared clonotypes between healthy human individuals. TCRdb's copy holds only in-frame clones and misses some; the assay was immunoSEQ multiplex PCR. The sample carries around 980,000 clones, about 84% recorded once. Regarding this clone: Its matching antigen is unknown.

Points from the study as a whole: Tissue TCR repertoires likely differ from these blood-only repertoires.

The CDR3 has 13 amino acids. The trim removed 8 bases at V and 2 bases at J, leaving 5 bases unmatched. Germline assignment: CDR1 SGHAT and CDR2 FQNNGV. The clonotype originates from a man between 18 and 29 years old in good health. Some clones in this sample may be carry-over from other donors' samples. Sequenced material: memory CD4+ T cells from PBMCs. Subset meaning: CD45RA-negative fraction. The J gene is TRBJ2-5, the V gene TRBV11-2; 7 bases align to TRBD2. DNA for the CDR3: TGTGCCAGCGGCACTAGCGCGCAAGAGACCCAGTACTTC. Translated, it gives CASGTSAQETQYF. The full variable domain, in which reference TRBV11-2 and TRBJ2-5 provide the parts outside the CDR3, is EAGVAQSPRYKIIEKRQSVAFWCNPISGHATLYWYQQILGQGPKLLIQFQNNGVVDDSQLPKDRFSAERLKGVDSTLKIQPAKLEDSAVYLCASGTSAQETQYFGPGTRLLVL.